Following are 24 T cell receptor beta chains from one sample sequenced in a study of T cell changes during pregnancy in multiple sclerosis. Some clones are missing from TCRdb's copy, which holds only in-frame ones; the method was immunoSEQ multiplex PCR. The table lists tens of thousands of clones, roughly nine tenths of them singletons. The source was CD4+ T cells from peripheral blood mononuclear cells, collected before pregnancy. Every receptor here comes from a female donor with multiple sclerosis, enrolled in a pregnancy study.

The V call is TRBV10-1, the J call TRBJ2-7; 7 bases are a match to TRBD1. The CDR3 is 16 residues long. The V gene's germline CDR1 is WNHNN and CDR2 SYGVQD (reference sequence). V gave up 10 bases and J gave up 0 bases; unmatched junction bases: 15. The CDR3 spells CANQSGQVLISYEQYF. The CDR3, as DNA: TGCGCCAATCAATCCGGACAGGTCCTAATCTCCTACGAGCAGTACTTC.

This chain links TRBV14 with TRBJ1-6, with D perhaps matching TRBD1 (5 bases). Germline-derived CDR1 and CDR2 are SGHDN and FVKESK. V lost 0 bases and J 0 bases, leaving 9 bases between the germline ends. This CDR3 has 17 residues. CDR3 nucleotide sequence: TGTGCCAGCAGCCAAGAAAGGGGAAGCTCCTATAATTCACCCCTCCACTTT. It yields the protein CASSQERGSSYNSPLHF. Looking up the rest from reference TRBV14 and TRBJ1-6 gives the full variable domain: EAGVTQFPSHSVIEKGQTVTLRCDPISGHDNLYWYRRVMGKEIKFLLHFVKESKQDESGMPNNRFLAERTGGTYSTLKVQPAELEDSGVYFCASSQERGSSYNSPLHFGNGTRLTVT.

This sequence joins TRBV7-8 and TRBJ1-1; D is unclear. Germline assignment: CDR1 SGHVS and CDR2 FQNEAQ. V gave up 0 bases and J gave up 1 base, with 3 bases separating them. This CDR3 region has 13 residues. The CDR3 is CASSLAANTEAFF. CDR3 sequence (DNA): TGTGCCAGCAGCTTAGCGGCGAACACTGAAGCTTTCTTT.

A single count supports this clone. This chain connects TRBV6-1 to TRBJ2-3, with D possibly TRBD1 on 5 matching bases. V dropped 2 bases and J dropped 0 bases, with 12 bases sitting between them. In germline, CDR1 is MNHNS, CDR2 SASEGT. CDR3 size: 16 residues. CDR3 sequence reads: CASSEIFTGSTDTQYF. The CDR3 DNA follows: TGTGCCAGCAGTGAAATTTTCACAGGAAGCACAGATACGCAGTATTTT.

The chain couples TRBV9 to TRBJ1-3, with D possibly matching TRBD1 (6 bases). V lost 5 bases and J 1 base, leaving 16 bases between the germline ends. This CDR3 spans 16 amino acids. Germline V gene data show CDR1 as SGDLS and CDR2 as YYNGEE. This chain's CDR3 is CASSLQLGGSGNTIYF. CDR3 in DNA: TGTGCCAGCAGTCTACAACTAGGGGGTTCTGGAAACACCATATATTTT.

V usage is TRBV2 and J usage is TRBJ2-2, with TRBD2 as a possible D gene (5 bases). Trimming cost V 3 bases and J 5 bases, with 19 bases left between them. Per germline, CDR1 SNHLY and CDR2 FYNNEI. The CDR3 has 17 residues. CDR3 in amino acids: CASSDIGQKPGTGELFF. Here the CDR3 DNA reads TGTGCCAGCAGTGATATTGGGCAGAAGCCGGGGACCGGGGAGCTGTTTTTT.

V and J are TRBV4-3 and TRBJ1-6, with D possibly TRBD1 on 5 matching bases. The CDR3 spans 14 residues. Per the germline V gene, CDR1 is LGHNA and CDR2 is YSLEER. V was cut by 1 base and J by 8 bases, with 9 bases left in between. The CDR3 sequence is CASSQVGGYSPLHF. In DNA, the CDR3 is TGCGCCAGCAGCCAAGTCGGGGGTTATTCACCCCTCCACTTT.

The chain joins TRBV6-1 to TRBJ1-2; possible D gene TRBD1, 5 bases. V lost 5 bases, J lost 5 bases, and 15 bases lay in between. This CDR3 contains 14 residues. Germline assignment: CDR1 MNHNS and CDR2 SASEGT. As DNA, the CDR3 is TGTGCCAGCAGTAAATCCGGGACTACGTATGGCTACACCTTC. Amino acids: CASSKSGTTYGYTF.

The CDR3, as DNA: TGCGCCAGCAGCTTCGGACTAGCGGGGGAAACCGGGGAGCTGTTTTTT. Translating gives CASSFGLAGETGELFF. The gene calls are TRBV5-1 and TRBJ2-2, with 13 bases fitting TRBD2. The length of the CDR3 is 16 residues. Germline CDR1 SGHRS, CDR2 YFSETQ. Unmatched junction bases numbered 3, after V lost 2 bases and J lost 5 bases.

The CDR3 DNA is TGTGCCAGCAGTCGACAGGTGCGTGATTACGAGCAGTACTTC. As protein: CASSRQVRDYEQYF. The J gene is TRBJ2-7, the V gene TRBV27; possibly TRBD1 for D (6 bases). Per the germline V gene, CDR1 is MNHEY and CDR2 is SMNVEV (reference sequence). Trimming removed 5 bases at V and 4 bases at J, with 15 bases between. The CDR3 totals 14 residues.

V is TRBV4-2 and J is TRBJ2-1; 10 nucleotides match TRBD2. J lost 5 bases, V lost 4 bases, and 5 bases had no gene match. The CDR3 consists of 15 residues. The germline V gene has CDR1 LGHNA and CDR2 YNFKEQ. The CDR3 region has the DNA TGTGCCAGCAGCCTTAAAGCGGGGGGGGACAATGAGCAGTTCTTC. It specifies CASSLKAGGDNEQFF.

The rearrangement uses TRBV18 and TRBJ1-6, with D possibly matching TRBD1 (5 bases). The CDR3 has 13 amino acids. V gave up 4 bases and J gave up 12 bases, with 13 bases separating them. Germline CDR1 and CDR2: KGHSH and LQKENI. The CDR3 protein is CASSRDSTEPLHF. In nucleotides, the CDR3 is TGTGCCAGCTCACGGGACTCGACGGAACCCCTCCACTTT.

This chain joins TRBV7-9 and TRBJ2-5; D is perhaps TRBD2 (5 bases). Trimming removed 2 bases at V and 5 bases at J, with 12 bases between. This CDR3 has 14 amino acids. Germline V gene data show CDR1 as SEHNR and CDR2 as FQNEAQ (reference sequence). The CDR3 bases are TGTGCCAGCAGCTTAAGCGGCAGAACGGAGACCCAGTACTTC. Translated, it gives CASSLSGRTETQYF. Complete variable domain (other parts from reference TRBV7-9 and TRBJ2-5): DTGVSQNPRHKITKRGQNVTFRCDPISEHNRLYWYRQTLGQGPEFLTYFQNEAQLEKSRLLSDRFSAERPKGSFSTLEIQRTEQGDSAMYLCASSLSGRTETQYFGPGTRLLVL.

The chain joins TRBV5-1 to TRBJ2-5; possibly TRBD2 for D (6 bases). The germline V gene encodes CDR1 SGHRS and CDR2 YFSETQ. The CDR3 consists of 14 residues. The ends were cut back, 4 bases at V and 2 bases at J, with 12 bases in the middle. In nucleotides, the CDR3 is TGCGCCAGCAGCACGTCGGGAGCACAAGAGACCCAGTACTTC. This translates into CASSTSGAQETQYF.

The chain combines TRBV6-4 with TRBJ1-2; TRBD1 matches 9 bases. Per germline, CDR1 MRHNA and CDR2 SNTAGT. Trimming took 4 bases from V and 7 from J; bases not matched to a gene: 7. This CDR3 region has 14 residues. CDR3 nucleotide sequence: TGTGCCAGCAGTGCCTTCGGACAGGGGAGTGGCTACACCTTC. It encodes CASSAFGQGSGYTF.

The rearrangement links TRBV11-3 to TRBJ1-5, with D uncertain. Germline CDR1 is SGHNT and CDR2 is YENEEA. V gave up 3 bases and J gave up 6 bases, with 3 bases separating them. CDR3 size: 11 residues. CDR3 in DNA: TGTGCCAGCAGCTTCGGTCAGCCCCAGCATTTT. This translates into CASSFGQPQHF.

The count of this clone is one. The V call is TRBV7-2, the J call TRBJ1-5; no definite D call. CDR3 length: 15 amino acids. With 1 base removed from V and 3 bases from J, the gap between germline ends came to 10 bases. Germline CDR1 is SGHTA and CDR2 is FQGNSA. The DNA for the CDR3 is TGTGCCAGCAGCTTAGAGGCGGCCTTCAATCAGCCCCAGCATTTT. Its translation is CASSLEAAFNQPQHF.

The chain links TRBV10-3 to TRBJ1-5; 9 bases map to TRBD1. J gave up 7 bases and V 2 bases, and 3 bases lay outside the gene matches. The germline V gene encodes CDR1 ENHRY and CDR2 SYGVKD. The CDR3 is 14 amino acids. DNA for the CDR3: TGTGCCATCAGTGAGGACAGGGGGTACCAGCCCCAGCATTTT. Amino acid sequence: CAISEDRGYQPQHF.

This chain links TRBV21-1 with TRBJ2-7; the D call of TRBD1 is as the table states it, not checked on the DNA. TRBV21-1 is described as a pseudogene. CDR3 length: 14 residues. The CDR3 nucleotides are TGTGCCAGCAGCCGGCGACAGGGAAGCTACGAGCAGTACTTC. Its protein is CASSRRQGSYEQYF.

V is TRBV6-6 and J is TRBJ2-1; D is undetermined. CDR3 length: 12 amino acids. In germline, CDR1 is MNHNY, CDR2 SVGAGI (reference sequence). With 4 bases removed from V and 8 bases from J, the gap between germline ends came to 9 bases. As DNA, the CDR3 is TGTGCCAGCAGTTTCCACATCGATGAGCAGTTCTTC. Encoded protein: CASSFHIDEQFF.

The rearrangement joins TRBV7-9 to TRBJ2-3, with TRBD2 matching over 7 bases. V lost 4 bases, J lost 5 bases, and 9 bases stayed unmatched. This CDR3 has 15 amino acids. The V gene's germline CDR1 is SEHNR and CDR2 FQNEAQ (reference sequence). CDR3 loop: CASSSNLGGGDTQYF. CDR3 sequence (DNA): TGTGCCAGCAGCTCGAATCTGGGGGGGGGAGATACGCAGTATTTT.

V usage is TRBV7-2 and J usage is TRBJ1-2; D uncertain. Deletions cut 5 bases from V and 4 bases from J, with 11 bases between. Germline values: CDR1 SGHTA, CDR2 FQGNSA. The CDR3 is made up of 13 amino acids. The CDR3 DNA sequence: TGTGCCAGCAGCCCGGCGGGAGTCTATGGCTACACCTTC. Its translation: CASSPAGVYGYTF.

This chain links TRBV5-6 with TRBJ2-3, with D tentatively TRBD1 (5 bases). The CDR3 contains 19 residues. Trimming took off 0 bases at V and 0 bases at J, with 20 bases between the two ends. Germline V gives CDR1 SGHDT, CDR2 YYEEEE. The CDR3 region has the DNA TGTGCCAGCAGCTTGGGGTTGAGATTGGGGCTACCTAGCACAGATACGCAGTATTTT. It is translated as CASSLGLRLGLPSTDTQYF.

As for this clone: Its ends do not fully match the called genes, so a read error is possible. The chain has TRBV6-5 and TRBJ1-1, with a possible D match to TRBD1 (6 bases). CDR3 length equals 14 residues. CDR1 is MNHEY and CDR2 is SVGAGI in the germline V gene. CDR3 region: CAGRYTGRDTEAFF. The CDR3, as DNA: TGTGCCGGCAGATATACAGGGCGGGACACTGAAGCTTTCTTT.